Listed below are T cell receptor beta chains from one sample, sequenced in a study of blood T cell repertoires in COVID-19. TCRdb's copy holds only in-frame clones and misses some; the assay was immunoSEQ multiplex PCR. Among fewer than 300,000 clones listed, about 89% were seen once. Sequencing input: peripheral blood. These receptor sequences come from a woman aged 40 to 50 who had recovered from COVID-19. Each CDR3 is given with its conserved first and last residue. A D gene is named only where the DNA matches it firmly. Some rows mark clone size as missing; the rest say once, few, many or name a class of expanded clone.

D gene: TRBD1
V gene: TRBV4-1
J gene: TRBJ2-7
clone size: -
CDR3 DNA: TGCGCCAGCAGCCTGAGGGACAGGGGACTATCCTACGAGCAGTACTTC
CDR3 protein: CASSLRDRGLSYEQYF

D gene: -
V gene: TRBV9
J gene: TRBJ2-7
clone size: -
CDR3 DNA: TGTGCCAGCAGCGTAGGAGGAGGGGAACCCTACGAGCAGTACTTC
CDR3 protein: CASSVGGGEPYEQYF

D gene: TRBD2
V gene: TRBV7-9
J gene: TRBJ2-6
clone size: -
CDR3 DNA: TGTGCCAGCAGCGCGACAGCGGGGTGGGGCTCTGGGGCCAACGTCCTGACTTTC
CDR3 protein: CASSATAGWGSGANVLTF

D gene: TRBD1
V gene: TRBV5-4
J gene: TRBJ2-7
clone size: -
CDR3 DNA: TGTGCCAGCAGCAAGACTTACAGGGGGTACTCCTACGAGCAGTACTTC
CDR3 protein: CASSKTYRGYSYEQYF

D gene: TRBD1
V gene: TRBV7-8
J gene: TRBJ1-1
clone size: -
CDR3 DNA: TGTGCCAGCAGCTTAGGGACAGGGAGGGTTTTGGCTTTCTTT
CDR3 protein: CASSLGTGRVLAFF

D gene: TRBD2
V gene: TRBV3-1/TRBV3-2
J gene: TRBJ2-5
clone size: -
CDR3 DNA: TGTGCCAGCAGCCTAGGGACTAGCGTAGAGACCCAGTACTTC
CDR3 protein: CASSLGTSVETQYF

D gene: -
V gene: TRBV19
J gene: TRBJ1-6
clone size: -
CDR3 DNA: TGTGCCAGTAGGCCCTCGGTTAATTCACCCCTCCACTTT
CDR3 protein: CASRPSVNSPLHF

D gene: -
V gene: TRBV11-2
J gene: TRBJ1-2
clone size: -
CDR3 DNA: TGTGCCAGCAGCTTCGGCGGCTTCTATGGCTACACCTTC
CDR3 protein: CASSFGGFYGYTF

D gene: TRBD1
V gene: TRBV7-8
J gene: TRBJ1-5
clone size: -
CDR3 DNA: TGTGCCAGCAGCTTATCAGGACAGGGGGCCTCTATTGGCAATCAGCCCCAGCATTTT
CDR3 protein: CASSLSGQGASIGNQPQHF

D gene: -
V gene: TRBV7-3
J gene: TRBJ1-5
clone size: few
CDR3 DNA: TGTGCCAGCAGCAAACAGGGCCCTCAGCCCCAGCATTTT
CDR3 protein: CASSKQGPQPQHF

D gene: TRBD2
V gene: TRBV11-2
J gene: TRBJ2-1
clone size: -
CDR3 DNA: TGTGCCAGCAGCGCAACTAGCGGGGCTTACAATGAGCAGTTCTTC
CDR3 protein: CASSATSGAYNEQFF

D gene: TRBD1
V gene: TRBV9
J gene: TRBJ2-7
clone size: -
CDR3 DNA: TGTGCCAGCAGCGCCCGACAGGGGTCAGAGCAGTACTTC
CDR3 protein: CASSARQGSEQYF

D gene: -
V gene: TRBV6-6
J gene: TRBJ1-5
clone size: -
CDR3 DNA: TGTGCCAGCAGCCCGAGGGATCAGCCCCAGCATTTT
CDR3 protein: CASSPRDQPQHF

D gene: -
V gene: TRBV20-1
J gene: TRBJ2-3
clone size: -
CDR3 DNA: TGCAGTGCTCCCCAGGCAGGGGCGCAGTATTTT
CDR3 protein: CSAPQAGAQYF

D gene: -
V gene: TRBV19
J gene: TRBJ2-3
clone size: -
CDR3 DNA: TGTGCCAGTAGTATAAGCGTGCGCACAGATACGCAGTATTTT
CDR3 protein: CASSISVRTDTQYF

D gene: -
V gene: TRBV5-1
J gene: TRBJ2-1
clone size: -
CDR3 DNA: TGCGCCAGCAGCTCCGAGACTTATAACAATGAGCAGTTCTTC
CDR3 protein: CASSSETYNNEQFF

D gene: TRBD1
V gene: TRBV5-6
J gene: TRBJ1-3
clone size: many
CDR3 DNA: TGTGCCAGCAGCTCCGGGACAGGGAGTGGAAACACCATATATTTT
CDR3 protein: CASSSGTGSGNTIYF

D gene: -
V gene: TRBV11-3
J gene: TRBJ2-2
clone size: -
CDR3 DNA: TGTGCCAGCAGCCCCGGGGGTTCCGGGGAGCTGTTTTTT
CDR3 protein: CASSPGGSGELFF

D gene: -
V gene: TRBV10-3
J gene: TRBJ2-3
clone size: -
CDR3 DNA: TGTGCCATCAGTTCCTTACCGGGACTTCAGCCTACGCAGTATTTT
CDR3 protein: CAISSLPGLQPTQYF

D gene: TRBD2
V gene: TRBV11-3
J gene: TRBJ2-3
clone size: -
CDR3 DNA: TGTGCCAGCAGCTTAGGACTAGCGGGGGGACTTGGCACAGATACGCAGTATTTT
CDR3 protein: CASSLGLAGGLGTDTQYF

D gene: -
V gene: TRBV10-2
J gene: TRBJ2-1
clone size: once
CDR3 DNA: TGCGCCAGAAAACCCGGTCGAGGGGGATCCTACAATGAGCAGTTCTTC
CDR3 protein: CARKPGRGGSYNEQFF

D gene: -
V gene: TRBV7-3
J gene: TRBJ2-3
clone size: -
CDR3 DNA: TGTGCCAGCAGCTTAGCCAGGGACACAGATACGCAGTATTTT
CDR3 protein: CASSLARDTDTQYF

D gene: -
V gene: TRBV6-6
J gene: TRBJ2-5
clone size: -
CDR3 DNA: TGTGCCAGCAGTAACCCACTAGAGACCCAGTACTTC
CDR3 protein: CASSNPLETQYF